Listed here are 16 T cell receptor beta chains from one sample, sequenced in a study of metastatic and nonmetastatic thyroid tumors. MiXCR reprocessed the PCR reads for TCRdb. This sample has about 16,000 clones, with roughly 23% found just once. Among the patients, none had received any treatment before thyroid surgery. The specimen was adjacent normal tissue. The source of these receptors is a female donor with papillary thyroid cancer or a benign thyroid nodule (not recorded which). Some clones in this sample may be carry-over from other donors' samples.

This clone occurred a few times. This rearrangement joins TRBV6-5 to TRBJ2-1; TRBD1 matches 8 bases. CDR3 length: 15 residues. The germline V gene has CDR1 MNHEY and CDR2 SVGAGI. The V gene end was trimmed by 0 bases and the J gene end by 5 bases; junction bases not matched to a gene: 3. For the CDR3, the DNA is TGTGCCAGCAGTTACTCGAAACAGGGGGACAATGAGCAGTTCTTC. Translated, it gives CASSYSKQGDNEQFF.

The gene calls are TRBV7-8 and TRBJ2-1, with D uncertain. Germline values: CDR1 SGHVS, CDR2 FQNEAQ. The CDR3 spans 12 residues. The V gene lost 1 base and the J gene lost 7 bases, with 5 bases spanning the gap. CDR3 loop: CASSLGQNEQFF. CDR3 nucleotide sequence: TGTGCCAGCAGCTTAGGACAAAATGAGCAGTTCTTC.

J is TRBJ1-1 and V is TRBV6-1, with D hard to call. Trimming stripped 5 bases from V and 6 bases from J, with 22 bases between. The germline CDR1 and CDR2 sequences are MNHNS and SASEGT. The CDR3 is 16 residues long. This CDR3 is CASSNGALASDAEAFF. CDR3 DNA: TGTGCCAGCAGTAACGGCGCACTGGCCTCTGACGCTGAAGCTTTCTTT.

The J gene is TRBJ2-1, the V gene TRBV12-3 or TRBV12-4; unclear D gene. This CDR3 is 13 amino acids long. V gave up 2 bases and J gave up 10 bases, with 12 bases separating them. This chain's CDR3 is CASSLSTAKEQFF. DNA of the CDR3: TGTGCCAGCAGTTTAAGTACCGCCAAGGAGCAGTTCTTC.

The rearrangement uses TRBV5-1 and TRBJ2-2; a weak D match, TRBD2 (6 bases). This CDR3 has 13 residues. Trimming took 6 bases from V and 6 from J, leaving 12 bases between them. Germline V gives CDR1 SGHRS, CDR2 YFSETQ. The CDR3, as DNA: TGCGCCAGCATGCGGGGTGGTCCCGGGGAGCTGTTTTTT. It encodes CASMRGGPGELFF.

This clone was seen a handful of times. The chain links TRBV6-1 to TRBJ2-3; possible D gene TRBD2, 5 bases. CDR3 length: 16 residues. CDR1 and CDR2 from the germline V gene are MNHNS and SASEGT. V lost 7 bases and J 2 bases, leaving 19 bases between the germline ends. CDR3 protein: CASNHFPWGDTDTQYF. Here the CDR3 DNA reads TGTGCCAGCAACCACTTCCCGTGGGGAGACACAGATACGCAGTATTTT.

The V call is TRBV2, the J call TRBJ1-4; 7 nucleotides match TRBD1. This CDR3 is 13 amino acids long. Germline CDR1 SNHLY, CDR2 FYNNEI. The V segment lost 5 bases and the J segment 10 bases; nucleotides outside the gene matches: 7. The CDR3: CASSSRGQAKLFF. Written as DNA, the CDR3 is TGTGCCAGCAGTTCCCGAGGACAGGCAAAACTGTTTTTT.

This clone was seen a handful of times. The genes are TRBV6-6 and TRBJ1-2; tentative D call: TRBD1 (5 bases). This CDR3 spans 15 amino acids. Trimming took off 9 bases at V and 0 bases at J, with 17 bases between the two ends. The V gene's germline CDR1 is MNHNY and CDR2 SVGAGI (reference sequence). The CDR3 DNA follows: TGTGCCAGTCGGGAGACAGAGATTTCTAACTATGGCTACACCTTC. Encoded protein: CASRETEISNYGYTF.

The genes are TRBV27 and TRBJ2-7; the D is unclear. The CDR3 extends over 13 amino acids. V was clipped by 10 bases and J by 1 base, with 14 bases between them. Germline V gene sequence: CDR1 MNHEY, CDR2 SMNVEV (reference sequence). CDR3 sequence (DNA): TGTGCCACTGGAAATCTGGGATCCTACGAGCAGTACTTC. Protein: CATGNLGSYEQYF.

The chain recombines TRBV7-8 with TRBJ2-7, with no clear D. Germline-derived CDR1 and CDR2 are SGHVS and FQNEAQ. Trimming shortened V by 2 bases and J by 2 bases, and 7 bases separated the two germline ends. The CDR3 loop spans 13 amino acids. As DNA, the CDR3 is TGTGCCAGCAGCTTATCTGGGACCTACGAGCAGTACTTC. Translation: CASSLSGTYEQYF.

This clone was detected only a few times. The V gene is TRBV6-4, the J gene TRBJ2-1, with a tentative D call TRBD2 (6 bases). This CDR3 has 14 amino acids. Germline assignment: CDR1 MRHNA and CDR2 SNTAGT. The V end lost 3 bases, the J end lost 6 bases, and 12 bases lay between the germline ends. CDR3 sequence (DNA): TGTGCCAGCAGTGATAGTAGCGGAAGCAATGAGCAGTTCTTC. Translation: CASSDSSGSNEQFF.

The chain combines TRBV10-3 with TRBJ2-7, with 10 bases aligning to TRBD2. This CDR3 contains 17 residues. V lost 4 bases and J lost 7; bases outside the gene matches: 16. CDR1 and CDR2 (germline): ENHRY, SYGVKD. This chain's CDR3 is CAISAREAGGHRGEQYF. The CDR3 DNA is TGTGCCATCAGTGCCCGAGAAGCGGGAGGGCACAGGGGGGAGCAGTACTTC.

By its share, this clone is medium-sized. The V gene is TRBV2, the J gene TRBJ1-1; TRBD1 matches at 7 bases. This CDR3 is built from 12 residues. Trimming at V came to 9 bases and at J to 1 base, leaving 2 bases not matched to a gene. Per the germline V gene, CDR1 is SNHLY and CDR2 is FYNNEI. CDR3 residues: CARGTANTEAFF. The CDR3 bases are TGTGCCAGGGGGACAGCGAACACTGAAGCTTTCTTT.

The J gene is TRBJ1-6, the V gene TRBV3-1; TRBD1 agrees at 7 bases. Germline trimming cut 4 bases from V and 9 bases from J; bases unmatched to any gene: 9. The CDR3 has 15 amino acids. CDR1 is LGHDT, CDR2 YNNKEL, per germline (reference sequence). The CDR3: CASSPNDRAGSPLHF. CDR3 in DNA: TGTGCCAGCAGCCCTAACGACAGGGCCGGTTCACCCCTCCACTTT.

This rearrangement joins TRBV7-2 to TRBJ2-2, with D unclear. The germline V and J ends were trimmed by 1 base and 2 bases, with 2 bases remaining between them. CDR1 and CDR2 (germline): SGHTA, FQGNSA. The CDR3 is 13 amino acids. CDR3: CASSLDNTGELFF. The CDR3 nucleotides are TGTGCCAGCAGCTTAGACAACACCGGGGAGCTGTTTTTT.

The gene calls are TRBV20-1 and TRBJ2-7, with 7 bases fitting TRBD2. The CDR3 runs to 15 residues. The V segment lost 0 bases and the J segment 2 bases; nucleotides outside the gene matches: 7. Germline loops: CDR1 DFQATT, CDR2 SNEGSKA (reference sequence). This CDR3 reads CSARDPSGGPYEQYF. The CDR3 region has the DNA TGCAGTGCTAGAGATCCGTCGGGAGGCCCCTACGAGCAGTACTTC.